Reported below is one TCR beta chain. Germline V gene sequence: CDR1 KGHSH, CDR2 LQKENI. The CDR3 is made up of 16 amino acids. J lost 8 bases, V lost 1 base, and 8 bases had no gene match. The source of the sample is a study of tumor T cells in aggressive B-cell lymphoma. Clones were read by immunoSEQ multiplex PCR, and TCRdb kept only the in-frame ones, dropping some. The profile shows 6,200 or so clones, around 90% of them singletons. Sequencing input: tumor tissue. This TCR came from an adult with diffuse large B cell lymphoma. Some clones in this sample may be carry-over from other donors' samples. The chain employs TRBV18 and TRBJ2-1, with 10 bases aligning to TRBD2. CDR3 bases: TGTGCCAGCTCACCACGGCTAGCGGGGGATGTTGATGAGCAGTTCTTC. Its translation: CASSPRLAGDVDEQFF.